This T cell receptor beta chain was found in a study of cytomegalovirus exposure and HLA in healthy donors. As for the study in general: HLA-typed donors contributed some 83 million unique TCRs, which were held in an early data release. Overall study findings and caveats: It was reported in a later analysis that an Asian-associated ancestry cluster showed fewer N-insertions than the approximately 670-donor mean. No immune exposure information besides CMV serostatus was available. It was assumed in the presence/absence analyses that sequencing depth was roughly uniform across donors.

The trim removed 4 bases at V and 1 base at J, leaving 4 bases unmatched. This CDR3 is 16 amino acids long. Per germline, CDR1 LNHDA and CDR2 SQIVND (reference sequence). The PCR made use of 60 Vbeta and 13 Jbeta primers. Sequenced by immunoSEQ multiplex PCR; TCRdb stores in-frame clones only, minus some. The sample carries some 130,000 clones, around 85% recorded once. This clone showed up just a few times. Its antigen is undetermined. The chain links TRBV19 to TRBJ2-6; the match to TRBD1 covers 7 bases. Material: PBMCs. The sequence derives from a boy younger than 18 in good health and CMV-seronegative. As DNA, the CDR3 is TGTGCCAGTAGTACCAACAGGGGTTCTGGGGCCAACGTCCTGACTTTC. Protein product: CASSTNRGSGANVLTF.